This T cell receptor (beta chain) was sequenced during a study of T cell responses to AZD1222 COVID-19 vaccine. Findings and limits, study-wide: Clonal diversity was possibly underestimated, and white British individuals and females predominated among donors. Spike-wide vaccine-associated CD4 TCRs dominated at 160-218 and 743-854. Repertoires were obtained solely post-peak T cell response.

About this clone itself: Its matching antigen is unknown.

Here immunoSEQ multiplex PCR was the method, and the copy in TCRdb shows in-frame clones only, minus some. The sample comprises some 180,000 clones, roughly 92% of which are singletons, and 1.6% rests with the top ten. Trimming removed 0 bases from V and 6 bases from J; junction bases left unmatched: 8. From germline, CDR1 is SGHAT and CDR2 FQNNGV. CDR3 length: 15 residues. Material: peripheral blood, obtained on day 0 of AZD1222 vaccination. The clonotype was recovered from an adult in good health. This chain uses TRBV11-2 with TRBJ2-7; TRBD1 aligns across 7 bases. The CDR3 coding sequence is TGTGCCAGCAGCTTAGAGGTGACAGGGTATGTCGAGCAGTACTTC. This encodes CASSLEVTGYVEQYF.